Presented here are 26 T cell receptor beta chains from one specimen sequenced in a study of blood T cell repertoires in COVID-19 (dated by TCRdb to the early 2020s). Libraries were prepared through the immunoSEQ multiplex PCR assay. TCRdb took over this immuneACCESS table, retaining in-frame rearrangements with V and J assigned. Such tables are incomplete; in checked studies, under half of the missing clones stem from an unresolved V gene, and the remainder is unexplained. The sample table shows approximately 170,000 clones, and around 80% are seen once. The ten top clones hold 9.5% to 15% of the sample. Sequencing was done on a sample of peripheral blood. These receptors all come from a woman aged 50 to 60 with acute or convalescent COVID-19.

V gene TRBV19 combines with J gene TRBJ2-5, with D maybe TRBD2 (7 bases). With 8 bases removed from V and 5 bases from J, the gap between germline ends came to 21 bases. CDR3 length: 15 residues. CDR1 is LNHDA, CDR2 SQIVND, per germline (reference sequence). The DNA of the CDR3 is TGTGCCAGTGGAGTTCGTGGGGGGGCTATGGAGACCCAGTACTTC. Protein: CASGVRGGAMETQYF.

This chain joins TRBV19 and TRBJ1-3; a possible D gene is TRBD1 (6 bases). This CDR3 spans 14 amino acids. The germline CDR1 and CDR2 sequences are LNHDA and SQIVND (reference sequence). The V gene lost 5 bases and the J gene lost 4 bases, with 12 bases spanning the gap. The CDR3 DNA sequence: TGTGCCAGTAGTTTGGACAGTCGCGGAAACACCATATATTTT. Protein product: CASSLDSRGNTIYF.

The chain is built from TRBV14 and TRBJ2-2, with TRBD1 as a possible D gene (6 bases). Germline V gene lookup returns CDR1 SGHDN and CDR2 FVKESK. The CDR3 is 13 residues long. Trimming took off 3 bases at V and 7 bases at J, with 9 bases between the two ends. The CDR3 bases are TGTGCCAGCAGCCACGGACAGATCGGGGAGCTGTTTTTT. It specifies CASSHGQIGELFF.

This clone was observed a single time. The gene calls are TRBV5-1 and TRBJ2-4, with 7 bases lining up with TRBD2. V shed 4 bases and J 1 base; nucleotides not matched to a gene: 8. The CDR3 is made up of 16 amino acids. Germline CDR1 SGHRS, CDR2 YFSETQ. The CDR3 sequence: CASSQGAGLAKNIQYF. The CDR3 DNA follows: TGCGCCAGCAGCCAGGGAGCGGGGTTGGCCAAAAACATTCAGTACTTC. The full variable domain, its missing parts supplied by reference TRBV5-1 and TRBJ2-4, is KAGVTQTPRYLIKTRGQQVTLSCSPISGHRSVSWYQQTPGQGLQFLFEYFSETQRNKGNFPGRFSGRQFSNSRSEMNVSTLELGDSALYLCASSQGAGLAKNIQYFGAGTRLSVL.

The rearrangement joins TRBV25-1 to TRBJ2-7; D unclear. V was pared by 4 bases and J by 2 bases, with 12 bases between. CDR3 length: 14 amino acids. Germline V gene data show CDR1 as MGHDK and CDR2 as SYGVNS. The CDR3 DNA follows: TGTGCCAGCAGTGGAACCCTCCAGGCCTACGAGCAGTACTTC. Encoded protein: CASSGTLQAYEQYF.

This sequence joins TRBV25-1 and TRBJ2-1, with 9 positions matching TRBD2. The CDR3 runs 17 residues. Germline trimming cut 5 bases from V and 1 base from J; bases unmatched to any gene: 9. Germline CDR1 is MGHDK and CDR2 is SYGVNS. CDR3 coding DNA: TGTGCCAGCAGTCCTTTTCGGCGGGGGGGGTCCTACAATGAGCAGTTCTTC. This translates into CASSPFRRGGSYNEQFF.

The rearrangement joins TRBV27 to TRBJ2-3; 12 nucleotides match TRBD2. In germline, CDR1 is MNHEY, CDR2 SMNVEV (reference sequence). J gave up 2 bases and V 3 bases, and 6 bases lay outside the gene matches. The CDR3 is 17 amino acids. CDR3 amino acids: CASSFDRLAGDTDTQYF. CDR3 in DNA: TGTGCCAGCAGTTTCGATCGACTAGCGGGAGACACAGATACGCAGTATTTT.

This clone was seen a handful of times. The chain joins TRBV30 to TRBJ2-2; 8 bases map to TRBD1. The CDR3 length is 17 residues. In germline, CDR1 is GTSNPN, CDR2 SVGIG (reference sequence). Germline trimming cut 7 bases from V and 4 bases from J; bases unmatched to any gene: 17. The CDR3 region has the DNA TGTGCCTCGGGACGAAGCTCAGGGGGCAGAAGCACCGGGGAGCTGTTTTTT. Translated, it gives CASGRSSGGRSTGELFF.

The rearrangement joins TRBV24-1 to TRBJ2-1; 8 bases align to TRBD2. The CDR3 runs 14 residues. Losses at the gene ends were 6 bases for V and 6 bases for J; bases not matched to a gene: 6. Germline loops: CDR1 KGHDR, CDR2 SFDVKD. For the CDR3, the DNA is TGTGCCACCAGTAGCGGGAGTTTTGGCAATGAGCAGTTCTTC. This sequence encodes CATSSGSFGNEQFF.

The chain employs TRBV15 and TRBJ1-2; maybe TRBD1 (6 bases). Trimming left V 0 bases short and J 4 bases short, with 15 bases between. This CDR3 has 16 residues. In germline, CDR1 is LNHNV, CDR2 YYDKDF (reference sequence). This chain's CDR3 is CATSRDPTGSGYGYTF. DNA of the CDR3: TGTGCCACCAGCAGAGATCCGACAGGCTCTGGCTATGGCTACACCTTC. Combining the CDR3 with reference TRBV15 and TRBJ1-2 gives the whole variable domain DAMVIQNPRYQVTQFGKPVTLSCSQTLNHNVMYWYQQKSSQAPKLLFHYYDKDFNNEADTPDNFQSRRPNTSFCFLDIRSPGLGDTAMYLCATSRDPTGSGYGYTFGSGTRLTVV.

V is TRBV30 and J is TRBJ2-3; 8 bases agree with TRBD2. V dropped 0 bases and J dropped 3; count of bases not matched to a gene: 5. Germline lookup yields CDR1 GTSNPN and CDR2 SVGIG (reference sequence). CDR3 length equals 15 residues. CDR3 coding DNA: TGTGCCTGGAGTGTACTGCGGGGGGAAACAGATACGCAGTATTTT. This sequence encodes CAWSVLRGETDTQYF.

The CDR3 DNA follows: TGTGCCAGCAGCCTACAGAGCTCCTATAATTCACCCCTCCACTTT. As protein: CASSLQSSYNSPLHF. The chain carries TRBV7-2 and TRBJ1-6; no clear D gene. The germline gives CDR1 SGHTA, CDR2 FQGNSA. The CDR3 length is 15 residues. V shed 5 bases and J shed 0 bases, with 8 bases lying between them.

CDR3 amino acids: CASALGGSGVYEQYF. The CDR3 nucleotides read TGCGCCAGCGCCCTAGGAGGGTCGGGGGTCTACGAGCAGTACTTC. The genes are TRBV10-2 and TRBJ2-7; maybe TRBD2 (6 bases). CDR1 is WSHSY, CDR2 SAAADI, per germline. Deletions cut 8 bases from V and 3 bases from J, with 20 bases between. This CDR3 is built from 15 residues.

The V call is TRBV19, the J call TRBJ2-2; perhaps TRBD2 as D (5 bases). The length of the CDR3 is 15 residues. The V gene lost 5 bases and the J gene lost 4 bases, with 14 bases spanning the gap. The germline gives CDR1 LNHDA, CDR2 SQIVND (reference sequence). As DNA, the CDR3 is TGTGCCAGTAGTTGGGAGCAACTATCCACCGGGGAGCTGTTTTTT. This sequence encodes CASSWEQLSTGELFF. The variable domain in full, completed from reference TRBV19 and TRBJ2-2, reads DGGITQSPKYLFRKEGQNVTLSCEQNLNHDAMYWYRQDPGQGLRLIYYSQIVNDFQKGDIAEGYSVSREKKESFPLTVTSAQKNPTAFYLCASSWEQLSTGELFFGEGSRLTVL.

The chain carries TRBV5-1 and TRBJ1-3, with 9 bases matching TRBD1. CDR3 length: 17 amino acids. Per germline, CDR1 SGHRS and CDR2 YFSETQ. Unmatched junction bases numbered 8, after V lost 2 bases and J lost 2 bases. CDR3 sequence (DNA): TGCGCCAGCAGCTTAACCTTACAGGGGGCCGCTGGAAACACCATATATTTT. This encodes CASSLTLQGAAGNTIYF.

This chain uses TRBV6-6 with TRBJ1-5, with D maybe TRBD1 (5 bases). The CDR3 is 14 amino acids. V lost 0 bases to trimming and J lost 4 bases, with 7 bases between them. The germline V gene encodes CDR1 MNHNY and CDR2 SVGAGI (reference sequence). The CDR3 coding sequence is TGTGCCAGCAGTTACTCAGGGGCTAATCAGCCCCAGCATTTT. Translation gives CASSYSGANQPQHF.

The J gene is TRBJ2-7, the V gene TRBV5-4; no definite D call. CDR1 is SGHNT, CDR2 YYREEE, per germline (reference sequence). Trimming removed 0 bases at V and 1 base at J, with 5 bases between. The CDR3 has 13 residues. Here the CDR3 reads CASSLDRSYEQYF. The CDR3, as DNA: TGTGCCAGCAGCTTGGATAGATCCTACGAGCAGTACTTC.

This chain links TRBV28 with TRBJ1-5; D unclear. This CDR3 region has 15 residues. V was clipped by 6 bases and J by 2 bases, with 14 bases between them. CDR1 and CDR2 from the germline V gene are MDHEN and SYDVKM. The DNA of the CDR3 is TGTGCCAGCAGCCGGTCGAGGGTTCGCAATCAGCCCCAGCATTTT. Its translation: CASSRSRVRNQPQHF.

V is TRBV7-8 and J is TRBJ2-1; tentative D call: TRBD2 (6 bases). The CDR3 runs to 15 residues. In germline, CDR1 is SGHVS, CDR2 FQNEAQ. Between the trimmed V and J ends, which lost 1 base and 5 bases, there was a span of 12 bases. The CDR3 sequence is CASSLEGGDHNEQFF. DNA of the CDR3: TGTGCCAGCAGCTTAGAAGGCGGGGACCACAATGAGCAGTTCTTC.

The CDR3 DNA reads TGTGCCAGCAGTTCGACTAGCGCCCAGGGGACCCAGTACTTC. Protein: CASSSTSAQGTQYF. The V gene is TRBV27, the J gene TRBJ2-5, with 8 nucleotides matching TRBD2. Germline V gene sequence: CDR1 MNHEY, CDR2 SMNVEV (reference sequence). The V and J ends lost 4 bases and 7 bases, in that order; junction bases with no gene match: 8. CDR3 length equals 14 residues.

This clone was seen only a few times. V and J are TRBV12-5 and TRBJ2-1; 8 bases match TRBD1. V shed 3 bases, J shed 6 bases, and the junction held 10 bases outside the gene matches. The germline V gene encodes CDR1 LGHNT and CDR2 FRNRAP. The CDR3 loop spans 16 amino acids. CDR3 in amino acids: CASGLRTGIVGNEQFF. In DNA, the CDR3 is TGTGCTAGTGGTTTAAGGACAGGGATCGTCGGCAATGAGCAGTTCTTC.

This clone was seen a single time. This chain connects TRBV6-4 to TRBJ1-1; the match to TRBD1 covers 7 bases. CDR3 length: 15 amino acids. Losses at the gene ends were 6 bases for V and 5 bases for J; bases not matched to a gene: 12. CDR1 and CDR2 (germline): MRHNA, SNTAGT. As DNA, the CDR3 is TGTGCCAGCAGGAGAGGGGGCGCCAGAGGAACTGAAGCTTTCTTT. Translation gives CASRRGGARGTEAFF.

The chain links TRBV28 to TRBJ1-4, with D possibly TRBD1 on 6 matching bases. This CDR3 spans 15 amino acids. Germline CDR1 and CDR2: MDHEN and SYDVKM. V lost 7 bases to trimming and J lost 8 bases, with 20 bases between them. Here the CDR3 DNA reads TGTGCCAGCACCTCATCGGGTCAGGGGCTAGAAAAACTGTTTTTT. As protein: CASTSSGQGLEKLFF.

This chain connects TRBV15 to TRBJ2-7; D unresolved. Between the trimmed V and J ends, which lost 0 bases and 5 bases, there was a span of 14 bases. The CDR3 totals 15 residues. The germline V gene encodes CDR1 LNHNV and CDR2 YYDKDF (reference sequence). CDR3 bases: TGTGCCACCAGCAGAGAAAGAGTCGACACAGACGAGCAGTACTTC. This gives the protein CATSRERVDTDEQYF.

The rearrangement links TRBV7-2 to TRBJ2-7; D uncertain. Germline CDR1 and CDR2: SGHTA and FQGNSA. This CDR3 contains 13 residues. V dropped 5 bases and J dropped 1 base, with 9 bases sitting between them. The CDR3 sequence is CASSKSPSYEQYF. The DNA for the CDR3 is TGTGCCAGCAGCAAATCTCCTTCCTACGAGCAGTACTTC.

The chain couples TRBV9 to TRBJ2-7; 10 bases align to TRBD2. The V gene's germline CDR1 is SGDLS and CDR2 YYNGEE. This CDR3 has 15 residues. The ends lost 0 bases at V and 2 bases at J; junction bases unmatched: 2. As DNA, the CDR3 is TGTGCCAGCAGCGTAGCTGGGACTAGCGCCTACGAGCAGTACTTC. Its translation: CASSVAGTSAYEQYF.